A selection of T cell receptor beta chains follows, all from one sample in a study of T cell responses to AZD1222 COVID-19 vaccine. Using immunoSEQ multiplex PCR, the repertoire was profiled, and TCRdb retains in-frame clones only, with some absent. The sample includes around 130,000 clones, approximately 94% of them seen just once. The material sequenced was peripheral blood, taken on day 0 of AZD1222 vaccination. The receptors shown here come from an adult in good health. The CDR3 runs from the conserved cysteine through the conserved F or W. A D gene is named only where the DNA matches it firmly. Clone size is not always given. Where it is, it says once, few, many or a class for expanded clones.

CDR3 protein: CATSDWTASYNEQFF
CDR3 DNA: TGTGCCACCAGTGATTGGACGGCTTCCTACAATGAGCAGTTCTTC
V gene: TRBV24-1
J gene: TRBJ2-1
clone size: .
D gene: .

CDR3 protein: CASSAPGLAGYNEQFF
CDR3 DNA: TGTGCCAGCAGCGCACCGGGACTAGCGGGCTACAATGAGCAGTTCTTC
V gene: TRBV5-4
J gene: TRBJ2-1
clone size: .
D gene: TRBD2

CDR3 protein: CASSQGTGELFF
CDR3 DNA: TGCGCCAGCAGCCAAGGCACCGGGGAGCTGTTTTTT
V gene: TRBV4-1
J gene: TRBJ2-2
clone size: .
D gene: .

CDR3 protein: CASRPDQGATEGYTF
CDR3 DNA: TGTGCAAGTCGCCCGGATCAAGGGGCCACGGAAGGCTACACCTTC
V gene: TRBV12-2
J gene: TRBJ1-2
clone size: .
D gene: .

CDR3 protein: CASSPLGSGQHF
CDR3 DNA: TGTGCCAGCAGCCCCCTGGGGTCAGGACAGCATTTT
V gene: TRBV5-8
J gene: TRBJ1-5
clone size: .
D gene: .

CDR3 protein: CASSIYFQPQHF
CDR3 DNA: TGTGCCAGTAGTATTTATTTTCAGCCCCAGCATTTT
V gene: TRBV19
J gene: TRBJ1-5
clone size: .
D gene: .

CDR3 protein: CASSQGGTGNTIYF
CDR3 DNA: TGTGCCAGCAGCCAAGGAGGCACTGGAAACACCATATATTTT
V gene: TRBV5-8
J gene: TRBJ1-3
clone size: .
D gene: .

CDR3 protein: CASSLPTGSEQFF
CDR3 DNA: TGTGCCAGCAGTCTCCCGACAGGGTCTGAGCAGTTCTTC
V gene: TRBV12-3/TRBV12-4
J gene: TRBJ2-1
clone size: .
D gene: TRBD1

CDR3 protein: CASSPRGGGTEAFF
CDR3 DNA: TGTGCCAGCAGCCCCCGAGGCGGGGGCACTGAAGCTTTCTTT
V gene: TRBV5-6
J gene: TRBJ1-1
clone size: .
D gene: .

CDR3 protein: CASSLFRTGGYGYTF
CDR3 DNA: TGTGCCAGCAGCTTATTTAGAACAGGGGGCTATGGCTACACCTTC
V gene: TRBV7-2
J gene: TRBJ1-2
clone size: .
D gene: TRBD1

CDR3 protein: CSARHTSYGYTF
CDR3 DNA: TGCAGCGCGAGACACACGTCCTATGGCTACACCTTC
V gene: TRBV29-1
J gene: TRBJ1-2
clone size: .
D gene: .

CDR3 protein: CASSSTIGRVYEQYF
CDR3 DNA: TGTGCCAGCAGCTCGACCATCGGAAGAGTCTACGAGCAGTACTTC
V gene: TRBV2
J gene: TRBJ2-7
clone size: .
D gene: .

CDR3 protein: CASSLQVGEQYF
CDR3 DNA: TGTGCCAGCAGCCTACAGGTGGGCGAGCAGTACTTC
V gene: TRBV3-1/TRBV3-2
J gene: TRBJ2-7
clone size: .
D gene: .

CDR3 protein: CASSPRDLTGELFF
CDR3 DNA: TGTGCCAGCTCACCCCGGGACCTCACCGGGGAGCTGTTTTTT
V gene: TRBV18
J gene: TRBJ2-2
clone size: .
D gene: .

CDR3 protein: CASSEGGFGQYF
CDR3 DNA: TGTGCCAGCAGTGAAGGGGGGTTTGGGCAGTACTTC
V gene: TRBV2
J gene: TRBJ2-7
clone size: .
D gene: .

CDR3 protein: CATSRAGLAGGQGIQYF
CDR3 DNA: TGTGCCACCAGCAGAGCGGGACTAGCGGGAGGGCAAGGCATTCAGTACTTC
V gene: TRBV15
J gene: TRBJ2-4
clone size: .
D gene: TRBD2

CDR3 protein: CASSHEQGNSGNQPQHF
CDR3 DNA: TGTGCCAGCAGCCATGAACAGGGGAATAGTGGCAATCAGCCCCAGCATTTT
V gene: TRBV4-2
J gene: TRBJ1-5
clone size: .
D gene: TRBD1

CDR3 protein: CASSGWTSGRDTQYF
CDR3 DNA: TGTGCCAGCAGCGGCTGGACTAGCGGGAGAGATACGCAGTATTTT
V gene: TRBV9
J gene: TRBJ2-3
clone size: once
D gene: TRBD2

CDR3 protein: CASSLDAGRDQPQHF
CDR3 DNA: TGTGCCAGCAGCTTAGACGCCGGCAGAGATCAGCCCCAGCATTTT
V gene: TRBV7-2
J gene: TRBJ1-5
clone size: .
D gene: .

CDR3 protein: CSVVKNTEAFF
CDR3 DNA: TGCAGCGTTGTCAAGAACACTGAAGCTTTCTTT
V gene: TRBV29-1
J gene: TRBJ1-1
clone size: once
D gene: .

CDR3 protein: CATYYRDNSGANVLTF
CDR3 DNA: TGCGCCACATACTACCGGGACAACTCTGGGGCCAACGTCCTGACTTTC
V gene: TRBV5-1
J gene: TRBJ2-6
clone size: .
D gene: .

CDR3 protein: CASSLVSGPQHF
CDR3 DNA: TGTGCCAGCAGCTTGGTAAGTGGGCCCCAGCATTTT
V gene: TRBV5-5
J gene: TRBJ1-5
clone size: once
D gene: .

CDR3 protein: CASGGESDEQYF
CDR3 DNA: TGTGCCAGCGGGGGGGAATCCGACGAGCAGTACTTC
V gene: TRBV2
J gene: TRBJ2-7
clone size: .
D gene: TRBD2

CDR3 protein: CASRRQGATGELFF
CDR3 DNA: TGTGCCAGCAGAAGACAGGGGGCCACCGGGGAGCTGTTTTTT
V gene: TRBV27
J gene: TRBJ2-2
clone size: .
D gene: TRBD1

CDR3 protein: CASSQDPPGHSSGNTIYF
CDR3 DNA: TGCGCCAGCAGCCAAGATCCCCCGGGACATAGCTCTGGAAACACCATATATTTT
V gene: TRBV4-3
J gene: TRBJ1-3
clone size: .
D gene: .

CDR3 protein: CASSPTGLNTEAFF
CDR3 DNA: TGTGCCAGCAGCCCGACAGGGTTGAACACTGAAGCTTTCTTT
V gene: TRBV11-2
J gene: TRBJ1-1
clone size: .
D gene: TRBD1

CDR3 protein: CASRAQGGGSYEQYF
CDR3 DNA: TGTGCCAGCAGAGCCCAGGGAGGGGGATCCTACGAGCAGTACTTC
V gene: TRBV7-2
J gene: TRBJ2-7
clone size: .
D gene: .

CDR3 protein: CASTGQGYSNQPQHF
CDR3 DNA: TGTGCCAGCACGGGACAGGGATATAGCAATCAGCCCCAGCATTTT
V gene: TRBV28
J gene: TRBJ1-5
clone size: .
D gene: TRBD1

CDR3 protein: CASSAGFNQPQHF
CDR3 DNA: TGCGCCAGCAGTGCGGGGTTCAATCAGCCCCAGCATTTT
V gene: TRBV10-1
J gene: TRBJ1-5
clone size: once
D gene: .

CDR3 protein: CAWSATGQGADTQYF
CDR3 DNA: TGTGCCTGGAGTGCAACGGGACAGGGGGCTGATACGCAGTATTTT
V gene: TRBV30
J gene: TRBJ2-3
clone size: .
D gene: TRBD1

CDR3 protein: CASSVGTSGANEQFF
CDR3 DNA: TGTGCCAGCAGCGTAGGGACTAGCGGAGCCAATGAGCAGTTCTTC
V gene: TRBV9
J gene: TRBJ2-1
clone size: .
D gene: TRBD2

CDR3 protein: CASSPLGGGNTEAFF
CDR3 DNA: TGTGCCAGCAGCCCGCTAGGGGGCGGGAACACTGAAGCTTTCTTT
V gene: TRBV4-2
J gene: TRBJ1-1
clone size: .
D gene: TRBD1

CDR3 protein: CASSHPNSGELFF
CDR3 DNA: TGTGCCAGCAGCCATCCGAATTCCGGGGAGCTGTTTTTT
V gene: TRBV7-8
J gene: TRBJ2-2
clone size: .
D gene: .